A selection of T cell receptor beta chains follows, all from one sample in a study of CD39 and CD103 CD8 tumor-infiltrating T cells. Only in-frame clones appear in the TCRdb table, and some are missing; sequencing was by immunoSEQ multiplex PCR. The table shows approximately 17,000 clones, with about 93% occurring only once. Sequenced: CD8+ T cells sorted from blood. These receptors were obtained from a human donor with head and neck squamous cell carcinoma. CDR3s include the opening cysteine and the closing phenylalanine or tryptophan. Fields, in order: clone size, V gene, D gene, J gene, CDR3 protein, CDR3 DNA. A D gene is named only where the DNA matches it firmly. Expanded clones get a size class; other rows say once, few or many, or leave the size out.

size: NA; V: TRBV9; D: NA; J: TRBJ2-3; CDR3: CASSVVTSPDTQYF; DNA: TGTGCCAGCAGCGTAGTGACTAGTCCAGATACGCAGTATTTT
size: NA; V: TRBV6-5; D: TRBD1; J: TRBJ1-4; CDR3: CASKLGTGAEKLFF; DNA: TGTGCCAGCAAACTCGGGACAGGGGCTGAAAAACTGTTTTTT
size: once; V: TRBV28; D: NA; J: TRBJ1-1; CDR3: CASTRGSGQAFF; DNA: TGTGCCAGCACAAGGGGGTCGGGGCAAGCTTTCTTT
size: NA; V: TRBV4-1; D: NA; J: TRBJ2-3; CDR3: CASSQESTTWNTQYF; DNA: TGCGCCAGCAGCCAAGAAAGCACTACATGGAATACGCAGTATTTT
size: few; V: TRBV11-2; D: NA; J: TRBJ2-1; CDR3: CASKPVDYNEQFF; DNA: TGTGCCAGCAAGCCGGTGGACTACAATGAGCAGTTCTTC
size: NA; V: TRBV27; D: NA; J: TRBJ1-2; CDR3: CASTPVFRGSNYGYTF; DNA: TGTGCCAGCACCCCGGTGTTTCGGGGATCAAACTATGGCTACACCTTC
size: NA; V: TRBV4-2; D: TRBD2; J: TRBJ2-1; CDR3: CASSREEGFRGGNEQFF; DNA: TGTGCCAGCAGCCGAGAAGAGGGGTTTCGGGGGGGCAATGAGCAGTTCTTC
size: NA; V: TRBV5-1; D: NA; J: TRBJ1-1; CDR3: CASSFRVSDGDANTEAFF; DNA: TGCGCCAGCAGCTTTCGAGTCAGCGACGGTGACGCGAACACTGAAGCTTTCTTT
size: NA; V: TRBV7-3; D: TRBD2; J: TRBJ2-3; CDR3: CASSLYSGGYTDTQYF; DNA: TGTGCCAGCAGCTTATACAGCGGGGGGTACACAGATACGCAGTATTTT
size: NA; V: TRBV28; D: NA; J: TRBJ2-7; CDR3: CASSRLLYEQYF; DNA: TGTGCCAGCAGTCGGCTCTTATACGAGCAGTACTTC
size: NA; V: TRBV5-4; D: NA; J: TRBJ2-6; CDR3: CASSPTGFSGANVLTF; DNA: TGTGCCAGCAGCCCGACAGGCTTCTCTGGGGCCAACGTCCTGACTTTC
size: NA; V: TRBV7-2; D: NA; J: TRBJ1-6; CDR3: CASSLAGLMIGSYNSPLHF; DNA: TGTGCCAGCAGCCTAGCCGGGCTCATGATAGGCTCCTATAATTCACCCCTCCACTTT
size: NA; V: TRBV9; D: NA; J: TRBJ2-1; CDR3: CASSEIGDEQFF; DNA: TGTGCCAGCAGCGAAATAGGCGATGAGCAGTTCTTC
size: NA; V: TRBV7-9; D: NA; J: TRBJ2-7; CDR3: CASSLPKGENSYEQYF; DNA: TGTGCCAGCAGCTTACCCAAAGGGGAGAACTCCTACGAGCAGTACTTC
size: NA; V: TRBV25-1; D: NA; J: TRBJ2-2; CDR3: CASSFDKINTGELFF; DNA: TGTGCCAGCAGTTTCGACAAGATTAACACCGGGGAGCTGTTTTTT
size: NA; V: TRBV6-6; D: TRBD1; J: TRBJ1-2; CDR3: CAIFQGGLAGYTF; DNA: TGTGCCATCTTCCAGGGGGGTTTGGCTGGCTACACCTTC
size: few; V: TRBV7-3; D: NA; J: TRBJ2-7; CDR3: CASSFKWGDEQYF; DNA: TGTGCCAGCAGCTTCAAATGGGGGGACGAGCAGTACTTC
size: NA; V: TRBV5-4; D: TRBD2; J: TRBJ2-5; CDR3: CASSYGTSGQETQYF; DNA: TGTGCCAGCAGCTACGGGACTAGCGGGCAAGAGACCCAGTACTTC
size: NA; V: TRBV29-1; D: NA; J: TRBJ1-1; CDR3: CSALGVVRTEAFF; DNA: TGCAGCGCCCTGGGGGTGGTAAGGACTGAAGCTTTCTTT
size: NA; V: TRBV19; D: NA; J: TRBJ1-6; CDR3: CASSLHSGYNSPLHF; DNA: TGTGCCAGTAGCCTACACAGTGGTTATAATTCACCCCTCCACTTT
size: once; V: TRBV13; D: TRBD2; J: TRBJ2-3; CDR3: CASSLERTSGGTDTQYF; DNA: TGTGCCAGCAGCTTAGAGAGGACTAGCGGGGGAACAGATACGCAGTATTTT
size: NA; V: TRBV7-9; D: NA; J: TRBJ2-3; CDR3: CASRLIEDTQYF; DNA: TGTGCCAGCCGTCTTATAGAGGATACGCAGTATTTT
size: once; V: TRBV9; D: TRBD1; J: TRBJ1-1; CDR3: CASSGTGVTEAFF; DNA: TGTGCCAGCAGCGGAACAGGGGTCACTGAAGCTTTCTTT
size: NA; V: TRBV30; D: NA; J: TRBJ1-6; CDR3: CAWSVWQDPWYNSPLHF; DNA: TGTGCCTGGAGTGTCTGGCAGGACCCCTGGTACAATTCACCCCTCCACTTT
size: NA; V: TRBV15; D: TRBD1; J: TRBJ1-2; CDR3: CATSRDDRGWGGYTF; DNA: TGTGCCACCAGCAGAGATGACAGGGGGTGGGGCGGCTACACCTTC
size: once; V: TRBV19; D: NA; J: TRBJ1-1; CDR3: CASRAQGTTEAFF; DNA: TGTGCCAGTAGGGCCCAGGGAACGACTGAAGCTTTCTTT
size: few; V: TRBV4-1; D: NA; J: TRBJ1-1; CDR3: CASSEGDQDTEAFF; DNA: TGCGCCAGCAGTGAGGGTGATCAGGACACTGAAGCTTTCTTT
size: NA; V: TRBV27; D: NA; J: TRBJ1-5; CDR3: CASSNRVGQPQHF; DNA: TGTGCCAGCAGTAACAGGGTTGGGCAGCCCCAGCATTTT
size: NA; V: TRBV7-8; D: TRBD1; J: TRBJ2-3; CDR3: CASSFENRGRVTDTQYF; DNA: TGTGCCAGCAGCTTCGAAAACAGGGGGCGGGTCACAGATACGCAGTATTTT
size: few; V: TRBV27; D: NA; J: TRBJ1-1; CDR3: CASSPRSGPTEAFF; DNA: TGTGCCAGCAGCCCCCGCTCGGGGCCAACTGAAGCTTTCTTT
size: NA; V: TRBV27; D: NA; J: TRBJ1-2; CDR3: CASRGLGLINYGYTF; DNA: TGTGCCAGCAGGGGTCTAGGGCTCATCAACTATGGCTACACCTTC
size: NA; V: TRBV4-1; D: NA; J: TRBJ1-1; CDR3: CASSQVSGGETEAFF; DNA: TGCGCCAGCAGCCAAGTGTCTGGGGGCGAGACTGAAGCTTTCTTT